A selection of T cell receptor beta chains follows, all from one sample in a study of T cell responses to AZD1222 COVID-19 vaccine. Data came from immunoSEQ multiplex PCR; TCRdb stores just in-frame clones and leaves some out. The table lists 95,000 to 110,000 clones, about 91% of them singletons. The sequencing used peripheral blood, collected on day 0 of AZD1222 vaccination. These receptor sequences come from an adult in good health. Both conserved end residues are part of each CDR3. A D gene is named only where the DNA matches it firmly. Only part of the rows carry a size: once, few, many, or a class if the clone is expanded.

D gene: TRBD2
clone size: NA
V gene: TRBV6-1
J gene: TRBJ2-3
CDR3 protein: CASTDWLAGGTDTQYF
CDR3 DNA: TGTGCCAGCACTGACTGGCTAGCGGGGGGCACAGATACGCAGTATTTT

D gene: NA
clone size: once
V gene: TRBV2
J gene: TRBJ1-5
CDR3 protein: CASSRPPNQPQHF
CDR3 DNA: TGTGCCAGCAGCAGACCACCCAATCAGCCCCAGCATTTT

D gene: TRBD1
clone size: NA
V gene: TRBV14
J gene: TRBJ2-5
CDR3 protein: CASSQVQGALETQYF
CDR3 DNA: TGTGCCAGCAGCCAGGTACAGGGGGCTCTTGAGACCCAGTACTTC

D gene: NA
clone size: NA
V gene: TRBV14
J gene: TRBJ2-7
CDR3 protein: CASSQELVGGLAYEQYF
CDR3 DNA: TGTGCCAGCAGCCAAGAACTAGTGGGGGGTTTGGCCTACGAGCAGTACTTC

D gene: NA
clone size: NA
V gene: TRBV3-1/TRBV3-2
J gene: TRBJ2-6
CDR3 protein: CASSQAGANVLTF
CDR3 DNA: TGTGCCAGCAGCCAAGCCGGGGCCAACGTCCTGACTTTC

D gene: TRBD2
clone size: NA
V gene: TRBV3-1/TRBV3-2
J gene: TRBJ2-3
CDR3 protein: CASSHPLRGGRPDTQYF
CDR3 DNA: TGTGCCAGCAGCCACCCCCTTCGGGGGGGCCGCCCAGATACGCAGTATTTT

D gene: NA
clone size: NA
V gene: TRBV5-6
J gene: TRBJ2-2
CDR3 protein: CASSETFPNTGELFF
CDR3 DNA: TGTGCCAGCAGCGAGACATTTCCTAACACCGGGGAGCTGTTTTTT

D gene: TRBD1
clone size: NA
V gene: TRBV14
J gene: TRBJ2-2
CDR3 protein: CASSRTGGNTGELFF
CDR3 DNA: TGTGCCAGCAGCCGTACAGGGGGCAACACCGGGGAGCTGTTTTTT

D gene: NA
clone size: NA
V gene: TRBV7-9
J gene: TRBJ2-2
CDR3 protein: CASPQGGRANTGELFF
CDR3 DNA: TGTGCCAGCCCCCAGGGGGGCAGGGCCAACACCGGGGAGCTGTTTTTT

D gene: NA
clone size: NA
V gene: TRBV2
J gene: TRBJ2-3
CDR3 protein: CASSPADTQYF
CDR3 DNA: TGTGCCAGCAGTCCCGCGGATACGCAGTATTTT

D gene: NA
clone size: NA
V gene: TRBV27
J gene: TRBJ2-2
CDR3 protein: CASSPDTNTGELFF
CDR3 DNA: TGTGCCAGCAGCCCTGACACGAACACCGGGGAGCTGTTTTTT

D gene: NA
clone size: NA
V gene: TRBV5-1
J gene: TRBJ1-1
CDR3 protein: CASSTNDRTNTEAFF
CDR3 DNA: TGCGCCAGCAGCACCAACGACAGGACGAACACTGAAGCTTTCTTT

D gene: NA
clone size: NA
V gene: TRBV6-5
J gene: TRBJ2-3
CDR3 protein: CASRMIFSTDTQYF
CDR3 DNA: TGTGCCAGCAGGATGATTTTTAGCACAGATACGCAGTATTTT

D gene: TRBD1
clone size: NA
V gene: TRBV6-1
J gene: TRBJ2-5
CDR3 protein: CASSEAYPRQGVGEQETQYF
CDR3 DNA: TGTGCCAGCAGTGAAGCGTATCCCCGACAGGGAGTAGGGGAACAAGAGACCCAGTACTTC

D gene: NA
clone size: NA
V gene: TRBV5-1
J gene: TRBJ2-3
CDR3 protein: CASSQPDGTDTQYF
CDR3 DNA: TGCGCCAGCAGCCAGCCGGACGGCACAGATACGCAGTATTTT

D gene: NA
clone size: NA
V gene: TRBV15
J gene: TRBJ2-5
CDR3 protein: CATSRVQGQWETQYF
CDR3 DNA: TGTGCCACCAGCAGAGTCCAGGGGCAATGGGAGACCCAGTACTTC

D gene: NA
clone size: NA
V gene: TRBV9
J gene: TRBJ2-1
CDR3 protein: CASSVQGSGNEQFF
CDR3 DNA: TGTGCCAGCAGCGTACAGGGGTCAGGGAATGAGCAGTTCTTC

D gene: NA
clone size: few
V gene: TRBV7-6
J gene: TRBJ2-3
CDR3 protein: CASSPLFRDGDTQYF
CDR3 DNA: TGTGCCAGCAGCCCACTTTTCCGGGACGGGGATACGCAGTATTTT

D gene: TRBD1
clone size: NA
V gene: TRBV9
J gene: TRBJ2-7
CDR3 protein: CASSATGGTYEQYF
CDR3 DNA: TGTGCCAGCAGCGCAACAGGGGGAACCTACGAGCAGTACTTC

D gene: NA
clone size: NA
V gene: TRBV4-1
J gene: TRBJ1-4
CDR3 protein: CASSQDLIKLFF
CDR3 DNA: TGCGCCAGCAGCCAAGATTTAATCAAACTGTTTTTT

D gene: NA
clone size: NA
V gene: TRBV2
J gene: TRBJ1-2
CDR3 protein: CASSEARTDGYTF
CDR3 DNA: TGTGCCAGCAGTGAAGCCAGGACGGATGGCTACACCTTC

D gene: TRBD2
clone size: NA
V gene: TRBV5-1
J gene: TRBJ2-1
CDR3 protein: CASSLDGGEQFF
CDR3 DNA: TGCGCCAGCAGCTTGGACGGGGGGGAGCAGTTCTTC

D gene: NA
clone size: NA
V gene: TRBV25-1
J gene: TRBJ1-3
CDR3 protein: CASRGSGNTIYF
CDR3 DNA: TGTGCCAGCAGGGGGTCTGGAAACACCATATATTTT

D gene: TRBD1
clone size: NA
V gene: TRBV7-2
J gene: TRBJ1-1
CDR3 protein: CASSLVGTGNTEAFF
CDR3 DNA: TGTGCCAGCAGCTTAGTCGGGACAGGGAACACTGAAGCTTTCTTT

D gene: NA
clone size: NA
V gene: TRBV30
J gene: TRBJ1-3
CDR3 protein: CAWSPTANGNTIYF
CDR3 DNA: TGTGCCTGGAGTCCGACAGCGAATGGAAACACCATATATTTT

D gene: NA
clone size: NA
V gene: TRBV14
J gene: TRBJ1-2
CDR3 protein: CASSNNDRLYGYTF
CDR3 DNA: TGTGCCAGCAGTAATAATGACAGACTCTATGGCTACACCTTC

D gene: NA
clone size: NA
V gene: TRBV18
J gene: TRBJ1-5
CDR3 protein: CASSPRELGRGNQPQHF
CDR3 DNA: TGTGCCAGCTCACCACGCGAGCTCGGACGGGGTAATCAGCCCCAGCATTTT

D gene: NA
clone size: NA
V gene: TRBV18
J gene: TRBJ2-3
CDR3 protein: CASSPRILSGGASDTQYF
CDR3 DNA: TGTGCCAGCTCACCACGAATCCTTAGTGGGGGGGCATCAGATACGCAGTATTTT

D gene: NA
clone size: NA
V gene: TRBV7-6
J gene: TRBJ2-1
CDR3 protein: CASSLLWGGRTYNEQFF
CDR3 DNA: TGTGCCAGCAGCTTACTGTGGGGGGGCCGGACCTACAATGAGCAGTTCTTC

D gene: NA
clone size: NA
V gene: TRBV20-1
J gene: TRBJ2-7
CDR3 protein: CSARENYEQYF
CDR3 DNA: TGCAGTGCTAGAGAGAACTACGAGCAGTACTTC

D gene: TRBD2
clone size: NA
V gene: TRBV4-1
J gene: TRBJ2-5
CDR3 protein: CASSQGGTQETQYF
CDR3 DNA: TGCGCCAGCAGCCAGGGGGGGACCCAAGAGACCCAGTACTTC

D gene: NA
clone size: NA
V gene: TRBV5-1
J gene: TRBJ2-1
CDR3 protein: CASSLSGQEQFF
CDR3 DNA: TGCGCCAGCAGCTTGTCGGGACAAGAGCAGTTCTTC

D gene: TRBD1
clone size: NA
V gene: TRBV6-1
J gene: TRBJ2-7
CDR3 protein: CASSEEGAFSYEQYF
CDR3 DNA: TGTGCCAGCAGTGAAGAGGGGGCCTTCTCCTACGAGCAGTACTTC

D gene: NA
clone size: NA
V gene: TRBV7-3
J gene: TRBJ1-2
CDR3 protein: CASSSTENYGYTF
CDR3 DNA: TGTGCCAGCAGCTCGACAGAGAACTATGGCTACACCTTC

D gene: TRBD1
clone size: NA
V gene: TRBV5-1
J gene: TRBJ1-5
CDR3 protein: CASSMTGEGQPQHF
CDR3 DNA: TGCGCCAGCAGCATGACAGGGGAGGGTCAGCCCCAGCATTTT

D gene: NA
clone size: NA
V gene: TRBV5-4
J gene: TRBJ1-5
CDR3 protein: CASSSDIYQPQHF
CDR3 DNA: TGTGCCAGCAGCTCGGACATTTATCAGCCCCAGCATTTT

D gene: TRBD1
clone size: NA
V gene: TRBV10-3
J gene: TRBJ1-2
CDR3 protein: CAISEFNSLEGAYGYTF
CDR3 DNA: TGTGCCATCAGTGAGTTTAATTCTCTCGAGGGGGCCTATGGCTACACCTTC

D gene: NA
clone size: NA
V gene: TRBV7-2
J gene: TRBJ2-1
CDR3 protein: CASSFLGPYNEQFF
CDR3 DNA: TGTGCCAGCAGCTTTCTGGGGCCTTACAATGAGCAGTTCTTC

D gene: TRBD2
clone size: NA
V gene: TRBV10-2
J gene: TRBJ2-3
CDR3 protein: CASSESGTSGAGTQYF
CDR3 DNA: TGCGCCAGCAGTGAGTCGGGGACTAGTGGGGCGGGTACGCAGTATTTT

D gene: NA
clone size: NA
V gene: TRBV21-1
J gene: TRBJ1-1
CDR3 protein: CASSKAGAAKGAEAFF
CDR3 DNA: TGTGCCAGCAGCAAAGCGGGAGCCGCCAAAGGGGCTGAAGCTTTCTTT

D gene: NA
clone size: NA
V gene: TRBV9
J gene: TRBJ2-2
CDR3 protein: CASSVVVTENTGELFF
CDR3 DNA: TGTGCCAGCAGCGTAGTGGTGACAGAGAACACCGGGGAGCTGTTTTTT

D gene: NA
clone size: few
V gene: TRBV5-1
J gene: TRBJ2-7
CDR3 protein: CASSSGSLSLPYEQYF
CDR3 DNA: TGCGCCAGCAGCTCCGGGTCCTTAAGTTTACCCTACGAGCAGTACTTC

D gene: TRBD1
clone size: NA
V gene: TRBV19
J gene: TRBJ1-2
CDR3 protein: CASSKGAGTYGYTF
CDR3 DNA: TGTGCCAGTAGTAAGGGGGCCGGGACCTATGGCTACACCTTC

D gene: TRBD1
clone size: NA
V gene: TRBV12-3/TRBV12-4
J gene: TRBJ1-2
CDR3 protein: CASSLGTGDGYTF
CDR3 DNA: TGTGCCAGCAGTTTAGGGACAGGGGATGGCTACACCTTC

D gene: TRBD2
clone size: NA
V gene: TRBV6-1
J gene: TRBJ2-3
CDR3 protein: CASSESLAGRDTQYF
CDR3 DNA: TGTGCCAGCAGTGAATCCCTAGCGGGGAGAGATACGCAGTATTTT

D gene: NA
clone size: NA
V gene: TRBV7-2
J gene: TRBJ1-1
CDR3 protein: CASSLFPRGNTEAFF
CDR3 DNA: TGTGCCAGCAGCTTATTCCCCCGTGGGAACACTGAAGCTTTCTTT

D gene: TRBD1
clone size: NA
V gene: TRBV6-4
J gene: TRBJ2-3
CDR3 protein: CASSAMAGGSTDTQYF
CDR3 DNA: TGTGCCAGCAGTGCAATGGCAGGGGGTAGCACAGATACGCAGTATTTT

D gene: NA
clone size: NA
V gene: TRBV30
J gene: TRBJ2-1
CDR3 protein: CAWGLTYNEQFF
CDR3 DNA: TGTGCCTGGGGATTAACCTACAATGAGCAGTTCTTC

D gene: NA
clone size: NA
V gene: TRBV27
J gene: TRBJ1-2
CDR3 protein: CASSLGRGYGYTF
CDR3 DNA: TGTGCCAGCAGTTTGGGCAGGGGTTATGGCTACACCTTC

D gene: NA
clone size: NA
V gene: TRBV29-1
J gene: TRBJ2-1
CDR3 protein: CSVGASGGNEQFF
CDR3 DNA: TGCAGCGTTGGGGCTAGTGGGGGGAATGAGCAGTTCTTC

D gene: NA
clone size: NA
V gene: TRBV6-5
J gene: TRBJ2-1
CDR3 protein: CASKGSREYNEQFF
CDR3 DNA: TGTGCCAGCAAGGGGTCTAGGGAGTACAATGAGCAGTTCTTC